This T cell receptor (beta chain) was sequenced for a study of cytomegalovirus exposure and HLA in healthy donors. Every donor was a healthy person donating bone marrow. V was pared by 5 bases and J by 4 bases, with 13 bases of the junction left unmatched. The CDR3 is 17 amino acids. Germline lookup yields CDR1 LNHDA and CDR2 SQIVND (reference sequence). The PCR ran on 60 Vbeta and 13 Jbeta primers. The method was immunoSEQ multiplex PCR; TCRdb's version includes in-frame clones alone and lacks a portion of them. Of about 140,000 clones listed, about four fifths are singletons. Sequences were obtained from PBMCs. The receptor's source is a woman between 40 and 50 years old in good health and CMV-seropositive. The V and J genes are TRBV19 and TRBJ2-5, with 10 bases lining up with TRBD2. The CDR3 DNA follows: TGTGCCAGTAGTCCCTTGGGTAGCGGGGGGCGGATAGAGACCCAGTACTTC. Its protein is CASSPLGSGGRIETQYF.